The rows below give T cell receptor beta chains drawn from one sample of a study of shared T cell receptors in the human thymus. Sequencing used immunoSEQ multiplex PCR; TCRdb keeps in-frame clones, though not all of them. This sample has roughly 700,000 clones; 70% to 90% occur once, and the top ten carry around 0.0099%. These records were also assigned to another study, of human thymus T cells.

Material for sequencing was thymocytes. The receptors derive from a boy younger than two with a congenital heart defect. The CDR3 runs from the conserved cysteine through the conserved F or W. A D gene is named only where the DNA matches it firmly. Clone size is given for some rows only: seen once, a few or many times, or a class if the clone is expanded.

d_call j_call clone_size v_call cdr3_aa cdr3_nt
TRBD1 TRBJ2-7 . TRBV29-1 CSIRGRDRSYEQYF TGCAGCATCAGGGGTCGGGACAGGTCCTACGAGCAGTACTTC
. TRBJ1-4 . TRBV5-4 CASSEHRDGEKLFF TGTGCCAGCAGCGAGCACAGGGATGGTGAAAAACTGTTTTTT
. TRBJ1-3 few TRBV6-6 CASSSTRALSGNTIYF TGTGCCAGCAGTTCGACCAGGGCTCTCTCTGGAAACACCATATATTTT
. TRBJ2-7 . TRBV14 CASSQVKGGKLYEQYF TGTGCCAGCAGCCAAGTGAAAGGAGGGAAGCTCTACGAGCAGTACTTC
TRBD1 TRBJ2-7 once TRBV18 CASSPARDSPYEQYF TGTGCCAGCTCACCGGCCCGGGACAGTCCCTACGAGCAGTACTTC
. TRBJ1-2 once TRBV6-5 CASSYQDSIGYGYTF TGTGCCAGCAGTTACCAGGACAGTATCGGTTATGGCTACACCTTC
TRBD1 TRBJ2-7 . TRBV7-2 CASSLRTGGTYEQYF TGTGCCAGCAGCCTCCGGACAGGGGGCACCTACGAGCAGTACTTC
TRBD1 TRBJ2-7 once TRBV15 CATSSRDSRDEQYF TGTGCCACCAGCAGCCGGGACAGCAGAGACGAGCAGTACTTC
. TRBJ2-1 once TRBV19 CASSNPGAPSDEQFF TGTGCCAGTAGCAATCCGGGAGCCCCTTCCGATGAGCAGTTCTTC
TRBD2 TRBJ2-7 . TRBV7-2 CASSSPVGLAGYEQYF TGTGCCAGCAGCTCCCCCGTCGGACTAGCGGGGTACGAGCAGTACTTC
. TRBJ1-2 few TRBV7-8 CASSLTVGYGYTF TGTGCCAGCAGCTTGACAGTTGGCTATGGCTACACCTTC
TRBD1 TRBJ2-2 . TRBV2 CASSGTGDGELFF TGTGCCAGCAGTGGAACAGGGGACGGGGAGCTGTTTTTT
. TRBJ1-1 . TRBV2 CASTKRRKWTEAFF TGTGCCAGCACCAAGAGGCGAAAGTGGACTGAAGCTTTCTTT
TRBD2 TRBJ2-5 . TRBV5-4 CASSPAAGGGETQYF TGTGCCAGCAGCCCGGCTGCGGGGGGCGGCGAGACCCAGTACTTC
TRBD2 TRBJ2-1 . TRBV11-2 CASSGGLAGGADEQFF TGTGCCAGCAGCGGGGGACTAGCGGGAGGGGCGGATGAGCAGTTCTTC
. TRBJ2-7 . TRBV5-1 CASSPRGGRYEQYF TGCGCCAGCAGCCCCCGTGGGGGCCGGTACGAGCAGTACTTC
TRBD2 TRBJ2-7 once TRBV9 CASSGGREQRELHEQYF TGTGCCAGCAGCGGTGGGAGGGAGCAGCGGGAGCTGCACGAGCAGTACTTC
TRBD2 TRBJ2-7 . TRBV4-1 CASSQEVSGRKRTAYEQYF TGCGCCAGCAGCCAAGAGGTGAGCGGGAGAAAAAGGACCGCCTACGAGCAGTACTTC
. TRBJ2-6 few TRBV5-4 CASSLAGHPSGANVLTF TGTGCCAGCAGCTTGGCTGGACACCCCTCTGGGGCCAACGTCCTGACTTTC
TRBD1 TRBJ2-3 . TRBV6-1 CASSEARDRGRDTQYF TGTGCCAGCAGTGAAGCTAGGGACAGGGGGCGTGATACGCAGTATTTT
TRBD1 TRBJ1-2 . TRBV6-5 CASSYSFDRGIYTF TGTGCCAGCAGTTACTCTTTTGACAGGGGCATCTACACCTTC
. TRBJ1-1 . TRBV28 CASSLSGRVNTEAFF TGTGCCAGCAGTTTATCCGGGCGGGTGAACACTGAAGCTTTCTTT
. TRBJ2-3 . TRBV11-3 CASSLGASASPTDTQYF TGTGCCAGCAGCTTAGGGGCTAGCGCCTCACCCACAGATACGCAGTATTTT
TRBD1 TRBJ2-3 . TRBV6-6 CASSYGQGVPLTQYF TGTGCCAGCAGTTACGGACAGGGGGTACCCTTAACGCAGTATTTT
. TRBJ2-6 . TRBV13 CASSLEGGGKPDGANVLTF TGTGCCAGCAGCTTAGAAGGGGGGGGGAAGCCAGATGGGGCCAACGTCCTGACTTTC
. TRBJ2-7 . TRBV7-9 CASGPQWYGLREQYF TGTGCCAGCGGGCCTCAGTGGTATGGTCTCCGCGAGCAGTACTTC
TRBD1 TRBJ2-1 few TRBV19 CASSVSGTAHSNEQFF TGTGCCAGTAGTGTCTCCGGGACAGCCCATTCGAATGAGCAGTTCTTC
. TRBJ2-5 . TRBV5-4 CASTAGLQETQYF TGTGCCAGCACAGCGGGTCTGCAAGAGACCCAGTACTTC
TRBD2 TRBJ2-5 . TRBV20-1 CSAGGETQYF TGCAGTGCCGGGGGGGAGACCCAGTACTTC
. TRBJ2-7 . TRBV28 CASSPFGAGASSYEQYF TGTGCCAGCAGCCCCTTTGGGGCAGGCGCGAGCTCCTACGAGCAGTACTTC
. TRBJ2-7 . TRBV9 CASSVGSPSEYYEQYF TGTGCCAGCAGCGTAGGTTCGCCTAGCGAATACTACGAGCAGTACTTC
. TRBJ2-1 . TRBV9 CASSVGQEGEQFF TGTGCCAGCAGCGTAGGACAGGAAGGTGAGCAGTTCTTC
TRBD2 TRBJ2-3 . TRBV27 CASSRIAGGRLGTDTQYF TGTGCCAGCAGCCGGATAGCGGGAGGCCGACTGGGCACAGATACGCAGTATTTT
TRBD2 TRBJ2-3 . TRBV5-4 CASSLVGGRRPNTDTQYF TGTGCCAGCAGCTTGGTTGGCGGGAGGAGGCCTAACACAGATACGCAGTATTTT
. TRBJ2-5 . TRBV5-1 CASSFSETQYF TGCGCCAGCAGCTTCTCGGAGACCCAGTACTTC
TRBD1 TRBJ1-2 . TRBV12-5 CASGLVRGTGINYGYTF TGTGCTAGTGGTTTGGTTCGCGGGACAGGGATTAACTATGGCTACACCTTC
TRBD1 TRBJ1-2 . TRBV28 CASSSTGVYRYGYTF TGTGCCAGCAGTTCGACAGGGGTATACCGTTATGGCTACACCTTC
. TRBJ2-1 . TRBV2 CASSEQVPLALYNEQFF TGTGCCAGCAGTGAACAGGTTCCACTAGCCCTGTACAATGAGCAGTTCTTC
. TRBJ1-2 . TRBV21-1 CASSRGQETPYGYTF TGTGCCAGCAGCAGGGGACAGGAGACCCCCTATGGCTACACCTTC
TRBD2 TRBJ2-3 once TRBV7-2 CASSATSGRAKDTQYF TGTGCCAGCAGCGCCACTAGCGGGAGGGCCAAAGATACGCAGTATTTT